A selection of T cell receptor beta chains follows, all from one sample in a study of blood T cell repertoires in COVID-19. Data came from immunoSEQ multiplex PCR; TCRdb stores just in-frame clones and leaves some out. The sample lists roughly 500,000 clones, roughly nine tenths occurring once. Sequencing used PBMCs or T cells enriched from blood (not recorded which). The receptors come from a woman aged 60-75 years who had recovered from COVID-19. Each CDR3 is given with its conserved first and last residue. D genes are given only for firm matches. The listing skips clone size in some rows; elsewhere it reads once, few, many or a size class.

>TRBV5-1|TRBJ1-3|NA|NA
CASSLASASVSGNTIYF
TGCGCCAGCAGCTTGGCCAGTGCTAGTGTCTCTGGAAACACCATATATTTT
>TRBV11-2|TRBJ2-7|NA|NA
CASSLIHGSSYEQYF
TGTGCCAGCAGCCTGATACACGGGAGCTCCTACGAGCAGTACTTC
>TRBV3-1/TRBV3-2|TRBJ1-2|TRBD1|NA
CASSRRQGRKRDGYTF
TGTGCCAGCAGCCGAAGACAGGGGAGGAAGCGTGATGGCTACACCTTC
>TRBV10-1|TRBJ2-7|NA|once
CASRDSYEQYF
TGCGCCAGCCGCGACAGCTACGAGCAGTACTTC
>TRBV12-3/TRBV12-4|TRBJ1-2|NA|once
CASSSGDGYGYTF
TGTGCCAGCAGCTCAGGGGATGGCTATGGCTACACCTTC
>TRBV5-1|TRBJ1-1|NA|once
CASFRENTEAFF
TGCGCCAGCTTCAGGGAGAACACTGAAGCTTTCTTT
>TRBV5-1|TRBJ2-3|NA|NA
CASRAGTLNTDTQYF
TGCGCCAGCAGGGCCGGGACTCTGAACACAGATACGCAGTATTTT
>TRBV5-1|TRBJ1-1|NA|NA
CASSLAPGTEAFF
TGCGCCAGCAGCTTGGCCCCGGGGACTGAAGCTTTCTTT
>TRBV5-6|TRBJ1-1|TRBD1|NA
CASSAQGAVTEAFF
TGTGCCAGCAGCGCACAGGGGGCCGTAACTGAAGCTTTCTTT
>TRBV5-1|TRBJ2-3|TRBD2|once
CASSAGTSGSDTQYF
TGCGCCAGCAGCGCCGGGACTAGCGGGTCAGATACGCAGTATTTT
>TRBV5-1|TRBJ1-2|NA|once
CASSLVGGNYGYTF
TGCGCCAGCAGCTTGGTCGGGGGGAACTATGGCTACACCTTC
>TRBV30|TRBJ2-7|TRBD2|NA
CAWSVSGGGSGPGEQYF
TGTGCCTGGAGTGTAAGCGGGGGGGGATCTGGACCGGGAGAGCAGTACTTC
>TRBV20-1|TRBJ2-1|TRBD1|NA
CSAYRGNEQFF
TGCAGTGCGTACAGGGGCAATGAGCAGTTCTTC
>TRBV24-1|TRBJ2-2|NA|NA
CATSVSTADKNTGELFF
TGTGCCACCAGTGTTTCTACGGCGGACAAGAACACCGGGGAGCTGTTTTTT
>TRBV11-2|TRBJ2-1|NA|once
CASSLDPGNSYNEQFF
TGTGCCAGCAGCTTAGATCCGGGGAACTCCTACAATGAGCAGTTCTTC
>TRBV3-1/TRBV3-2|TRBJ2-2|TRBD2|NA
CASSQVGPAGPFSPTGELFF
TGTGCCAGCAGCCAAGTGGGGCCAGCGGGACCCTTCAGCCCCACCGGGGAGCTGTTTTTT
>TRBV4-1|TRBJ2-7|TRBD1|NA
CASSPFRDRDEQYF
TGCGCCAGCAGCCCCTTCCGGGACAGGGACGAGCAGTACTTC
>TRBV5-1|TRBJ1-2|NA|NA
CASSLTGMVTENYGYTF
TGCGCCAGCAGCTTAACAGGGATGGTCACAGAAAACTATGGCTACACCTTC
>TRBV6-1|TRBJ1-6|NA|NA
CASSESGQSNSPLHF
TGTGCCAGCAGTGAAAGCGGACAGTCAAATTCACCCCTCCACTTT
>TRBV29-1|TRBJ2-1|TRBD1|NA
CSVGVQGYNEQFF
TGCAGCGTTGGAGTACAGGGGTACAATGAGCAGTTCTTC
>TRBV2|TRBJ1-6|NA|NA
CASTGNRRMNSPLHF
TGTGCCAGCACAGGGAACCGCCGGATGAATTCACCCCTCCACTTT
>TRBV5-6|TRBJ1-1|TRBD1|NA
CASSFWKGASLNTEAFF
TGTGCCAGCAGCTTCTGGAAGGGGGCCAGCTTGAACACTGAAGCTTTCTTT
>TRBV25-1|TRBJ1-4|TRBD1|few
CASSDHRGKNEKLFF
TGTGCCAGCAGTGATCACAGGGGGAAAAATGAAAAACTGTTTTTT
>TRBV20-1|TRBJ1-2|TRBD1|NA
CSASRQGTYGYTF
TGCAGTGCTAGTAGACAGGGGACCTATGGCTACACCTTC
>TRBV3-1/TRBV3-2|TRBJ2-1|TRBD2|NA
CASSQDLASGAYNEQFF
TGTGCCAGCAGCCAAGATTTGGCTAGCGGGGCGTACAATGAGCAGTTCTTC
>TRBV7-6|TRBJ2-1|NA|NA
CASSQEGEQFF
TGTGCCAGCAGCCAAGAGGGTGAGCAGTTCTTC
>TRBV10-3|TRBJ1-2|NA|few
CATRVGDYGYTF
TGTGCCACCAGGGTCGGGGATTATGGCTACACCTTC
>TRBV11-3|TRBJ2-3|NA|NA
CASSFTSSVTQYF
TGTGCCAGCAGCTTCACTAGCTCCGTGACGCAGTATTTT
>TRBV5-4|TRBJ1-6|TRBD1|NA
CASSSAGTGGPNNSPLHF
TGTGCCAGCAGCTCCGCCGGGACAGGGGGTCCTAATAATTCACCCCTCCACTTT
>TRBV7-6|TRBJ1-5|NA|NA
CASSLGAGISNQPQHF
TGTGCCAGCAGCTTAGGGGCAGGAATTAGCAATCAGCCCCAGCATTTT
>TRBV27|TRBJ2-7|NA|NA
CASSSRDPYEQYF
TGTGCCAGCAGTTCCCGGGATCCTTACGAGCAGTACTTC
>TRBV10-1|TRBJ2-3|TRBD1|NA
CASSVTGRPDTQYF
TGCGCCAGCAGTGTGACAGGGCGGCCAGATACGCAGTATTTT
>TRBV19|TRBJ1-1|TRBD1|NA
CASSRTGGANTEAFF
TGTGCCAGTAGTCGGACAGGGGGGGCGAACACTGAAGCTTTCTTT
>TRBV15|TRBJ1-2|NA|NA
CATSTGDNYGCTF
TGTGCCACCAGCACAGGGGATAACTATGGCTGCACCTTC
>TRBV12-5|TRBJ1-2|TRBD1|NA
CASGPGQGFSYGYTF
TGTGCTAGTGGCCCGGGACAGGGCTTTTCGTATGGCTACACCTTC
>TRBV2|TRBJ1-1|NA|once
CASGVEQGWNAEAFF
TGTGCCAGCGGGGTGGAACAGGGATGGAACGCTGAAGCTTTCTTT
>TRBV7-9|TRBJ2-3|TRBD2|NA
CASSGRDYTSTDTQYF
TGTGCCAGCAGCGGTAGGGACTATACTAGCACAGATACGCAGTATTTT
>TRBV18|TRBJ1-1|TRBD1|NA
CASSPGQGRSTEAFF
TGTGCCAGCTCACCGGGACAGGGAAGGAGCACTGAAGCTTTCTTT
>TRBV2|TRBJ2-2|TRBD2|NA
CASSVIGGGPGELFF
TGTGCCAGCAGTGTAATCGGGGGAGGGCCCGGGGAGCTGTTTTTT
>TRBV2|TRBJ1-4|NA|NA
CASSWGGPTNEKLFF
TGTGCCAGCAGTTGGGGGGGTCCAACTAATGAAAAACTGTTTTTT
>TRBV20-1|TRBJ1-1|NA|NA
CSASVQSLMNTEAFF
TGCAGTGCTAGTGTGCAAAGCCTTATGAACACTGAAGCTTTCTTT